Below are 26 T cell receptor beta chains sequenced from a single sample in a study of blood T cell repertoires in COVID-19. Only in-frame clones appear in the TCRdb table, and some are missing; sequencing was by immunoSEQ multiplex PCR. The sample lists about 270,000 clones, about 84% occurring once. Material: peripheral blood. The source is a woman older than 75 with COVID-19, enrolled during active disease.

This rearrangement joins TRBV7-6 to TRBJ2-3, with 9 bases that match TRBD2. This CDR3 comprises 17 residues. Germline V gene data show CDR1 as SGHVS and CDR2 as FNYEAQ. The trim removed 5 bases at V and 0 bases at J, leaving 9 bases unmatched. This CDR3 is CASSALTSGSSTDTQYF. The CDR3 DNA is TGTGCCAGCAGCGCACTAACTAGCGGGTCTAGCACAGATACGCAGTATTTT.

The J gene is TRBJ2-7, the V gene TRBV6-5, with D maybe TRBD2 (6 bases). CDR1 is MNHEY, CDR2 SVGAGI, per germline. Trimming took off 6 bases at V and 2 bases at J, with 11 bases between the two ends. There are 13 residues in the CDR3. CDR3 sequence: CASRGRGAYEQYF. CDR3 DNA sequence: TGTGCCAGCAGAGGGCGGGGCGCCTACGAGCAGTACTTC.

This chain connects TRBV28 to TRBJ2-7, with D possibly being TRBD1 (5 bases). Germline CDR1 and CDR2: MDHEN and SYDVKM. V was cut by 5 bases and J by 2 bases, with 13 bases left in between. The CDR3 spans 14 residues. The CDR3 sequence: CASSEATVAYEQYV. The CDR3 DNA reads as TGTGCCAGCAGTGAGGCGACAGTCGCCTACGAGCAGTACGTC.

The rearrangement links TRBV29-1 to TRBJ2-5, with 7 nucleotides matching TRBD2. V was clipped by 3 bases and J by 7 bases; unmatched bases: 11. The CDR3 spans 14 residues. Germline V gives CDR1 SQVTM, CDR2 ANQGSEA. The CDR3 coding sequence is TGCAGCGTTGATGGTAGCGGGCCTAGGGGGACCCAGTACTTC. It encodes CSVDGSGPRGTQYF.

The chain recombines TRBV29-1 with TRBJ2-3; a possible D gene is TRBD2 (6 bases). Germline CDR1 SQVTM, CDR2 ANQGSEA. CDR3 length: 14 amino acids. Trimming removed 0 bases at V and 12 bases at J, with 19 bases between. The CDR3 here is CSVEDDLQRVTQYF. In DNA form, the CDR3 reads TGCAGCGTTGAAGATGATCTCCAGCGGGTTACTCAGTATTTT.

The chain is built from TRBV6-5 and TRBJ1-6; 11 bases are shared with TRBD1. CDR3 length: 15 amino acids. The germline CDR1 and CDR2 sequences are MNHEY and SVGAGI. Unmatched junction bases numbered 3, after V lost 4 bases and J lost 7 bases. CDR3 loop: CASSLGQGGNSPLHF. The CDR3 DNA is TGTGCCAGCAGTTTGGGACAGGGGGGAAATTCACCCCTCCACTTT.

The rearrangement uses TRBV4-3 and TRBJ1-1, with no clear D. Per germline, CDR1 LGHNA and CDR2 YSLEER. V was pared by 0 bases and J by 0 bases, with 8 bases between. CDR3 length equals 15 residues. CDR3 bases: TGCGCCAGCAGCCAAGATGAGGGCCTGAACACTGAAGCTTTCTTT. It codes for CASSQDEGLNTEAFF.

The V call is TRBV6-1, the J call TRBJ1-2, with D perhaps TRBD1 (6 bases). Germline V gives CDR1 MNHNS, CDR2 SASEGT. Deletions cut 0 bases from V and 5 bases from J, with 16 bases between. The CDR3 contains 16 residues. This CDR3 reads CASSEAMGTQAYGYTF. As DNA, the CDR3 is TGTGCCAGCAGTGAAGCTATGGGGACACAGGCGTATGGCTACACCTTC.

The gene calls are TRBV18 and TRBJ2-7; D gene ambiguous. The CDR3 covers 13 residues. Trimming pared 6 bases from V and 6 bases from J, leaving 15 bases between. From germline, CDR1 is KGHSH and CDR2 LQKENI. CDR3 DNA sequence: TGTGCCAGCTCCTCCGGAGCCCCCGGCGAGCAGTACGTC. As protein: CASSSGAPGEQYV.

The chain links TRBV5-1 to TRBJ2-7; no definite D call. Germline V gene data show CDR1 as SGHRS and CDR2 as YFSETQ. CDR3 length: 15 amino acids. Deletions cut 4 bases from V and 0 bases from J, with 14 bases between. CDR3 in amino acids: CASSPTPKSSYEQYV. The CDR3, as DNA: TGCGCCAGCAGCCCGACACCGAAAAGCTCCTACGAGCAGTACGTC.

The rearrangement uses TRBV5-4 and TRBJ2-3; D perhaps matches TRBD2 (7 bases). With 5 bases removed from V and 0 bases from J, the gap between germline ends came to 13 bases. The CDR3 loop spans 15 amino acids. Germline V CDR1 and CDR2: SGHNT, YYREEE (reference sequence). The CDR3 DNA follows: TGTGCCAGCAGATTCGCGGGGGCCAGCACAGATACGCAGTATTTT. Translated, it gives CASRFAGASTDTQYF. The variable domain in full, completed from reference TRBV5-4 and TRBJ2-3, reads ETGVTQSPTHLIKTRGQQVTLRCSSQSGHNTVSWYQQALGQGPQFIFQYYREEENGRGNFPPRFSGLQFPNYSSELNVNALELDDSALYLCASRFAGASTDTQYFGPGTRLTVL.

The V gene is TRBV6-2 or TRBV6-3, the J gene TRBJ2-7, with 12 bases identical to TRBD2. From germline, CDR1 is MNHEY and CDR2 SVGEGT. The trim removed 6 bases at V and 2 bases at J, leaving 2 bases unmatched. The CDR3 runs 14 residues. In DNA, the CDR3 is TGTGCCAGCAGGCCTAGCGGGGGGGCCTACGAGCAGTACTTC. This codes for CASRPSGGAYEQYF.

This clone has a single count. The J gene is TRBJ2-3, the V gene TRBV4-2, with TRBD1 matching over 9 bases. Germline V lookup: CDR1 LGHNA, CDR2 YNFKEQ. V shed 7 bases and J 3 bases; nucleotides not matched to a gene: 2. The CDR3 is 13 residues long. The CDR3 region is CASMGQGTDTQYF. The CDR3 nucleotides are TGTGCCAGCATGGGACAGGGAACAGATACGCAGTATTTT.

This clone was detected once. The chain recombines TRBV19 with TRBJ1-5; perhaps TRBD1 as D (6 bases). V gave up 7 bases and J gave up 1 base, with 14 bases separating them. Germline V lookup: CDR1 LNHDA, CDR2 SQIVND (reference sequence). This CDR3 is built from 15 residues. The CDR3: CASTLGGGSNQPQHF. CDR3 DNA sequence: TGTGCCAGTACCTTGGGGGGGGGCAGCAATCAGCCCCAGCATTTT.

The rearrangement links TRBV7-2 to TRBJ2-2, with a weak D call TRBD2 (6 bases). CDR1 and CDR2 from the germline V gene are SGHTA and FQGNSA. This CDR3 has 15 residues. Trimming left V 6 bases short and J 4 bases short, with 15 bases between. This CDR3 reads CASRTSRGSTGELFF. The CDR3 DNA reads TGTGCCAGCAGGACTAGTAGGGGTAGCACCGGGGAGCTGTTTTTT.

Here the CDR3 DNA reads TGTGCCAGCAGCCTTTCGGGACTAGCGGGGGGGCGCACCGGGGAGCTGTTTTTT. Protein sequence: CASSLSGLAGGRTGELFF. The chain employs TRBV7-9 and TRBJ2-2; 16 nucleotides align to TRBD2. CDR1 and CDR2 from the germline V gene are SEHNR and FQNEAQ (reference sequence). Losses at the gene ends were 5 bases for V and 4 bases for J; bases not matched to a gene: 7. The CDR3 length is 18 residues.

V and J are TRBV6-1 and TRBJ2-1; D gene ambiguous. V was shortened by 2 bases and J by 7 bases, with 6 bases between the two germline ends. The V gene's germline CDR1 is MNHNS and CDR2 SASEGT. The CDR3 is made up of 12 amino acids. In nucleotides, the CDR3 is TGTGCCAGCAGTGAATCTATTAATGAGCAGTTCTTC. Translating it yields CASSESINEQFF.

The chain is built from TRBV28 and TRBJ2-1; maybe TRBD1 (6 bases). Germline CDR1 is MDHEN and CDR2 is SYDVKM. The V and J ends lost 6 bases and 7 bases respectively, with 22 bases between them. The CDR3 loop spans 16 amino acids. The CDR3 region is CASRSRGNKPTNEQFF. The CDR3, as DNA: TGTGCCAGCAGATCCAGGGGTAACAAGCCCACAAATGAGCAGTTCTTC.

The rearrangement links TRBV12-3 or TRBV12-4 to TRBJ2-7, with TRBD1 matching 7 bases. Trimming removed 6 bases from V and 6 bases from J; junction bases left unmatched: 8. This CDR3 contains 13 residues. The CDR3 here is CASSFTGAGEQYF. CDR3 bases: TGTGCCAGCAGCTTCACAGGGGCCGGCGAGCAGTACTTC.

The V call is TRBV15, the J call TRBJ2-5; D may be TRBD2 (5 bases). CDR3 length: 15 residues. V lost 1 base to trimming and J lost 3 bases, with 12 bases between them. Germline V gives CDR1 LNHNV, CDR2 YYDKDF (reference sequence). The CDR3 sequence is CATSRGRGFEETQYF. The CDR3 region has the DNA TGTGCCACCAGCAGAGGTCGGGGATTCGAAGAGACCCAGTACTTC.

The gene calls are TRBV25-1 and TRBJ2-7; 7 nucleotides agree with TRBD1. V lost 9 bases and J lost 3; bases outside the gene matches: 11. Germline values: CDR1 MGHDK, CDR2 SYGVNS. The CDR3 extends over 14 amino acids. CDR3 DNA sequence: TGTGCCAGTTCCGACCGACAGGGACGCTACGAGCAGTACTTC. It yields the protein CASSDRQGRYEQYF.

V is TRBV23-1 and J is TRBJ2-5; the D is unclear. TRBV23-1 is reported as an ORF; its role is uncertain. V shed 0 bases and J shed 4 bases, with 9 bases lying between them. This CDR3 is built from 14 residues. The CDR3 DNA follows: TGCGCCAGCAGTCAATCGATACAGTTAGAGACCCAGTACTTC. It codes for CASSQSIQLETQYF.

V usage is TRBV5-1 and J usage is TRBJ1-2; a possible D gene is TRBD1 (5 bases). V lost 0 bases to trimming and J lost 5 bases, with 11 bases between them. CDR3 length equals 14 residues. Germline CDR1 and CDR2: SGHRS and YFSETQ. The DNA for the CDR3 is TGCGCCAGCAGCTTGGGGCCAGGGTTGTATGGCTACACCTTC. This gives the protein CASSLGPGLYGYTF.

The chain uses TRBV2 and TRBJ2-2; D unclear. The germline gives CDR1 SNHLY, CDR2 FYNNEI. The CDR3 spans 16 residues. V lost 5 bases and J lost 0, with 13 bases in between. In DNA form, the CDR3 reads TGTGCCAGCAGTCCCTTATCCAGGTCGAACACCGGGGAGCTGTTTTTT. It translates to CASSPLSRSNTGELFF.

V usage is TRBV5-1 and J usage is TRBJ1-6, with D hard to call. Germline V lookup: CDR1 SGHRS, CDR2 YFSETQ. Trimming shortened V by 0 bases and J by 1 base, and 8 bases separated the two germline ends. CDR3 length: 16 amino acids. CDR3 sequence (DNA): TGCGCCAGCAGCTTGGGCAGTTTGTCCTATAATTCACCCCTCCACTTT. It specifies CASSLGSLSYNSPLHF. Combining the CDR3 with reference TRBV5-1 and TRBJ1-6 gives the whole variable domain KAGVTQTPRYLIKTRGQQVTLSCSPISGHRSVSWYQQTPGQGLQFLFEYFSETQRNKGNFPGRFSGRQFSNSRSEMNVSTLELGDSALYLCASSLGSLSYNSPLHFGNGTRLTVT.

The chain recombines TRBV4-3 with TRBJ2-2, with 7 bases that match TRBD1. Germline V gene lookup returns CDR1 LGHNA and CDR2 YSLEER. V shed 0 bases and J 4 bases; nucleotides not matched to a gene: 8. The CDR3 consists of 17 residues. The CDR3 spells CASSQERGGRGTGELFF. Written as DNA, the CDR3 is TGCGCCAGCAGCCAAGAACGAGGGGGCCGGGGCACCGGGGAGCTGTTTTTT.